This record concerns one T cell receptor beta chain sequence. The antigen remains unidentified. This sample is part of a study of cytomegalovirus exposure and HLA in healthy donors. PCR used 60 Vbeta primers and 13 Jbeta primers. Libraries were prepared by immunoSEQ multiplex PCR; TCRdb keeps only in-frame clonotypes and omits some of them. The repertoire holds around 200,000 clones, with 75% to 85% as singletons. Study findings and constraints: The classifier was said to identify cytomegalovirus status with high specificity and sensitivity.

Germline CDR1 is SGHRS and CDR2 is YFSETQ. The CDR3 length is 19 residues. V was clipped by 1 base and J by 0 bases; unmatched bases: 12. Sequencing was performed on PBMCs. This chain links TRBV5-1 with TRBJ1-4, with 7 bases identical to TRBD1. This clonotype originated in an older woman in good health and CMV-seropositive. The chain's CDR3 is CASSLMPTGTASTNEKLFF. CDR3 in DNA: TGCGCCAGCAGCTTGATGCCCACCGGGACAGCCTCAACTAATGAAAAACTGTTTTTT.